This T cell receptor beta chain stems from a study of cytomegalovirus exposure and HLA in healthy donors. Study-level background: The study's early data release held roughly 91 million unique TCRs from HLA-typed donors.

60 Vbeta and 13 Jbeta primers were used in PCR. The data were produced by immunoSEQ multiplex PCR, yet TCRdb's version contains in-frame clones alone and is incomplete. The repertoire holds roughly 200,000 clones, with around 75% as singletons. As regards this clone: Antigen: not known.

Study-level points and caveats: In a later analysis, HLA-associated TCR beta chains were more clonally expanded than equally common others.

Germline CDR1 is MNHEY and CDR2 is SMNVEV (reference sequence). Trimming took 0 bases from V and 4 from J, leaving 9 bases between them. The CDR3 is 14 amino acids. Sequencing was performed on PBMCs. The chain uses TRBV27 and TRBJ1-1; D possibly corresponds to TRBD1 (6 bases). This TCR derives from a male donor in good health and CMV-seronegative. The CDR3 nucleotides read TGTGCCAGCAGTTTATCCCAGGGGCTCACTGAAGCTTTCTTT. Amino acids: CASSLSQGLTEAFF.